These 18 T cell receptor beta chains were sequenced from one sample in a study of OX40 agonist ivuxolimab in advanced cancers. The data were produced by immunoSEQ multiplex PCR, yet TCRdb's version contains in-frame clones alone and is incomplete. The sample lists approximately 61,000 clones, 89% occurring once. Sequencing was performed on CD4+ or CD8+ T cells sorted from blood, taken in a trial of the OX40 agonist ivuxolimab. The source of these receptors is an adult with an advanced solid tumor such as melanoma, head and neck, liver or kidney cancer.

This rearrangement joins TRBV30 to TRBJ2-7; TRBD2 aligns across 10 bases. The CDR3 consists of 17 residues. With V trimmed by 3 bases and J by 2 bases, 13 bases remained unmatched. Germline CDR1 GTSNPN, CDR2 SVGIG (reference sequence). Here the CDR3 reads CAWRGVLAGVLTYEQYF. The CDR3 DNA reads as TGTGCCTGGAGGGGGGTGCTAGCGGGAGTCCTAACCTACGAGCAGTACTTC.

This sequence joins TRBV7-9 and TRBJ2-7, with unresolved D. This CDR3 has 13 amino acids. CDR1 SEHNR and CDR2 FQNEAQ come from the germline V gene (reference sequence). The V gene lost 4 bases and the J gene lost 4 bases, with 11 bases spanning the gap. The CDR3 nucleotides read TGTGCCAGCAGCTCGGCGGTGGTTTACGAGCAGTACTTC. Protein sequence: CASSSAVVYEQYF. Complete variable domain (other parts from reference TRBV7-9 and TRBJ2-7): DTGVSQNPRHKITKRGQNVTFRCDPISEHNRLYWYRQTLGQGPEFLTYFQNEAQLEKSRLLSDRFSAERPKGSFSTLEIQRTEQGDSAMYLCASSSAVVYEQYFGPGTRLTVT.

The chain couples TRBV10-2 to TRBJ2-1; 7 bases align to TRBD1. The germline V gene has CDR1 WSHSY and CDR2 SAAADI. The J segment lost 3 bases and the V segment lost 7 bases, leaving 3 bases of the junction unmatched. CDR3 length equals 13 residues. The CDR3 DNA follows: TGCGCCAGCAAAGGGACAGACTACAATGAGCAGTTCTTC. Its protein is CASKGTDYNEQFF.

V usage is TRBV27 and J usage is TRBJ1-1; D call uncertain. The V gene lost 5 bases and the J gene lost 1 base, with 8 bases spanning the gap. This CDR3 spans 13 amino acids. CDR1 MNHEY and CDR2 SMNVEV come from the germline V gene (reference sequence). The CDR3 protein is CASSPTENTEAFF. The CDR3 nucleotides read TGTGCCAGCAGTCCTACAGAGAACACTGAAGCTTTCTTT.

The CDR3 region is CASSSPAGTEPYEQYF. In DNA form, the CDR3 reads TGTGCCAGCAGCTCCCCAGCGGGGACAGAACCTTACGAGCAGTACTTC. The chain employs TRBV11-1 and TRBJ2-7; D possibly uses TRBD1 or TRBD2 (7 bases each). With 4 bases removed from V and 4 bases from J, the gap between germline ends came to 20 bases. This CDR3 comprises 16 residues. Germline V gene sequence: CDR1 SGHAT, CDR2 FQDESV (reference sequence).

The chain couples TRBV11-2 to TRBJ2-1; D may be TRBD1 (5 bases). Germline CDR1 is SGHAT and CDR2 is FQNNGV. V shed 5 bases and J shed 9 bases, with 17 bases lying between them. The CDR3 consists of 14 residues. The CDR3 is CASSPGIAQGEQFF. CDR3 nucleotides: TGTGCCAGCAGCCCTGGGATCGCCCAGGGTGAGCAGTTCTTC.

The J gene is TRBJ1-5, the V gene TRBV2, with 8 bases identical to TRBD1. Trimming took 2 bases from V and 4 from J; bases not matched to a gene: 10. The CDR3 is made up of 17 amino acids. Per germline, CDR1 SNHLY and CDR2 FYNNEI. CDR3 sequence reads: CASSETPGQGNNQPQHF. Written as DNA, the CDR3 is TGTGCCAGCAGTGAAACCCCCGGACAGGGAAATAATCAGCCCCAGCATTTT.

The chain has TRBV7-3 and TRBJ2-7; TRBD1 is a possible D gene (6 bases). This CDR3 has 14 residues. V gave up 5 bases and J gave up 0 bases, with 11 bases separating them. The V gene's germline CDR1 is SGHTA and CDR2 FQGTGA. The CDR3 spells CASSPRGNSYEQYF. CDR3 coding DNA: TGTGCCAGCAGCCCCAGGGGTAACTCCTACGAGCAGTACTTC.

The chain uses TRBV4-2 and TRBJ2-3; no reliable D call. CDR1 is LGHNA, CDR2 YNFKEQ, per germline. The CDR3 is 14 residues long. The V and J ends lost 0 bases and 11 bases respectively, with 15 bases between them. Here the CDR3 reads CASSQDLGIVQQYF. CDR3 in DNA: TGTGCCAGCAGCCAAGATCTGGGGATCGTACAGCAGTATTTT.

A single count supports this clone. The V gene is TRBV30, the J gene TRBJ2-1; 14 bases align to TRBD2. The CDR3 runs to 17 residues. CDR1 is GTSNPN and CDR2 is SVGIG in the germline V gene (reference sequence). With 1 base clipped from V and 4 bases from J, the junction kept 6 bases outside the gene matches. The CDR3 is CAWSGGTSGSTYNEQFF. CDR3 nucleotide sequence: TGTGCCTGGAGTGGAGGGACTAGCGGGAGCACGTACAATGAGCAGTTCTTC.

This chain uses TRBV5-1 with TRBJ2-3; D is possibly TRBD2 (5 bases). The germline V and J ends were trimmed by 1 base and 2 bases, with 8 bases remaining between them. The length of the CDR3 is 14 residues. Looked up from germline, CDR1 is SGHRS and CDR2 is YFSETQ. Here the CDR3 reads CASSLRAVTDTQYF. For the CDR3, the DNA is TGCGCCAGCAGCTTGAGAGCGGTCACAGATACGCAGTATTTT.

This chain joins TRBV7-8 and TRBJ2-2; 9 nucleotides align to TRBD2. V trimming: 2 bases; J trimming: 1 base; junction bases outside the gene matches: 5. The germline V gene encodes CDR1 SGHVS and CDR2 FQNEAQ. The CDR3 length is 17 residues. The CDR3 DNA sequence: TGTGCCAGCAGCTTACTAGCGGGGCGGGGGAACACCGGGGAGCTGTTTTTT. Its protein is CASSLLAGRGNTGELFF.

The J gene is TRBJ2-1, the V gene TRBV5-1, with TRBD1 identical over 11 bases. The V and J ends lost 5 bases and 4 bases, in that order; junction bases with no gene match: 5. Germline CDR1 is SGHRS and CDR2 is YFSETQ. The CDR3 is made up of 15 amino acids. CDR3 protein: CASRAGTGGYNEQFF. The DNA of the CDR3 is TGCGCCAGCAGGGCCGGGACAGGGGGGTACAATGAGCAGTTCTTC.

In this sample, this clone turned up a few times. CDR3 amino acids: CASSSQGYEQYF. DNA for the CDR3: TGTGCCAGCAGCTCCCAGGGTTACGAGCAGTACTTC. The rearrangement uses TRBV13 and TRBJ2-7, with D tentatively TRBD1 (5 bases). With 4 bases removed from V and 4 bases from J, the gap between germline ends came to 8 bases. Germline loops: CDR1 PRHDT, CDR2 FYEKMQ (reference sequence). This CDR3 region has 12 residues.

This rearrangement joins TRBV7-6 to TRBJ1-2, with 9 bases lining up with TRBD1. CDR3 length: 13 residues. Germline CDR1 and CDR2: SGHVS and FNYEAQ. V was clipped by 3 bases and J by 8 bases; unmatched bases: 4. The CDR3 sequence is CASSFRQGGGYTF. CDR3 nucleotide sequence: TGTGCCAGCAGCTTCCGACAGGGGGGCGGCTACACCTTC.

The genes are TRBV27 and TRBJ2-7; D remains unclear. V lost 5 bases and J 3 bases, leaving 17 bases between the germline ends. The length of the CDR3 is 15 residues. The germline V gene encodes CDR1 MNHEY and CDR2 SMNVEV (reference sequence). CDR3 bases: TGTGCCAGCAGTGCGTCGAGTAGGAGTTACTACGAGCAGTACTTC. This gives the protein CASSASSRSYYEQYF.

The CDR3 sequence: CASSVGEGLTYNEQFF. As DNA, the CDR3 is TGTGCCAGCAGCGTCGGGGAGGGACTCACCTACAATGAGCAGTTCTTC. V is TRBV11-2 and J is TRBJ2-1, with TRBD2 matching 7 bases. Germline CDR1 reads SGHAT; CDR2 reads FQNNGV. CDR3 length: 16 amino acids. J was trimmed by 2 bases and V by 5 bases; bases with no gene match: 9.

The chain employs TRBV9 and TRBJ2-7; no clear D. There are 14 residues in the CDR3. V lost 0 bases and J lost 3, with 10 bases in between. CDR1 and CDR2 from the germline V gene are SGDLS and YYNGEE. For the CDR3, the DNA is TGTGCCAGCAGCGTAGAGGACGGATACTACGAGCAGTACTTC. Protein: CASSVEDGYYEQYF.